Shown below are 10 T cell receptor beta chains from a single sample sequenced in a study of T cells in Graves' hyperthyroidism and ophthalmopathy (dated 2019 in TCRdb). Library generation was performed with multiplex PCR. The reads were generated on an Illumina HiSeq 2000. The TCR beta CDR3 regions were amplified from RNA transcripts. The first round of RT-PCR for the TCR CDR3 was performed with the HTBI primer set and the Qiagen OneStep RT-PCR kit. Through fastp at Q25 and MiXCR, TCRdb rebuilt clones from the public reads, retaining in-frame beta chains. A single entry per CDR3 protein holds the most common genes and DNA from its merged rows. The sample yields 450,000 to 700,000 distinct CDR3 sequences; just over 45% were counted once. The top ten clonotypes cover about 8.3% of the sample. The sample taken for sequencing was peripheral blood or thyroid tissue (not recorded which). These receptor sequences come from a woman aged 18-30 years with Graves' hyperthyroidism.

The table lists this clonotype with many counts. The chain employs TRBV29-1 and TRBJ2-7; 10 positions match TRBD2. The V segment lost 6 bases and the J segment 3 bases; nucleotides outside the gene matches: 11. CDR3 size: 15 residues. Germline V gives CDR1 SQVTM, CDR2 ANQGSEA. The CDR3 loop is CSVDRTSGHGYEQYF. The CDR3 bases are TGCAGCGTCGACAGGACTAGCGGTCACGGCTACGAGCAGTACTTC.

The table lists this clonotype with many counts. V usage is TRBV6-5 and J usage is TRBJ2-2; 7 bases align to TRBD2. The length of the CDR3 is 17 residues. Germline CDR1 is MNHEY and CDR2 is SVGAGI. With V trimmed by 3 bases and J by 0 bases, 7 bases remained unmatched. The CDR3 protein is CASSYRRSGTNTGELFF. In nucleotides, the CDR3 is TGTGCCAGCAGTTATCGTCGGAGCGGGACGAACACCGGGGAGCTGTTTTTT.

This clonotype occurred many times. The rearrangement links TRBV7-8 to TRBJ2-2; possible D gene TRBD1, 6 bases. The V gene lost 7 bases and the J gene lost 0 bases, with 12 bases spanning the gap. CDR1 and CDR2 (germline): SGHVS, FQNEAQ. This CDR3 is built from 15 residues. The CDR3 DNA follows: TGTGCCAGCATATCGAGGACAGCGAACACCGGGGAGCTGTTTTTT. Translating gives CASISRTANTGELFF.

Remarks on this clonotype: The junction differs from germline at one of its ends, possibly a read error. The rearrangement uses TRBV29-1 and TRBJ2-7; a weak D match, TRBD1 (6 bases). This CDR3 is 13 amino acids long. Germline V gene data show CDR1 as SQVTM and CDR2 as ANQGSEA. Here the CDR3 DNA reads TGCAGCGTTGGGGGCAGGGGACACGCGGAGCTGTACTTC. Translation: CSVGGRGHAELYF.

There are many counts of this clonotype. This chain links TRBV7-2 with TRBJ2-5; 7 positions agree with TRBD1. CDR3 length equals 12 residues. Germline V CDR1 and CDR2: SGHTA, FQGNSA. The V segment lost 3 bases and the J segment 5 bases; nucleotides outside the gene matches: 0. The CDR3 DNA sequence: TGTGCCAGCAGCTTGGACAGGGAGACCCAGTACTTC. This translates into CASSLDRETQYF.

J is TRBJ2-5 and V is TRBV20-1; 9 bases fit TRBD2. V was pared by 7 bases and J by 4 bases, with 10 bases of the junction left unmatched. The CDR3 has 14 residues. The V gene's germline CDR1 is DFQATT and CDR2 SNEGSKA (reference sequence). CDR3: CSGGDGTSRETQYF. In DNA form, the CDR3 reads TGCAGTGGGGGGGACGGGACTAGCCGAGAGACCCAGTACTTC.

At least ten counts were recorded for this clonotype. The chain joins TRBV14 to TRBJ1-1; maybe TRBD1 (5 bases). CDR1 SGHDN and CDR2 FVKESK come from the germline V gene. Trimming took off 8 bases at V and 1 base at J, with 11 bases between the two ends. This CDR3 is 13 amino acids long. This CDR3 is CASAAGTNTEAFF. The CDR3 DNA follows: TGTGCCAGCGCAGCAGGGACGAACACTGAAGCTTTCTTT.

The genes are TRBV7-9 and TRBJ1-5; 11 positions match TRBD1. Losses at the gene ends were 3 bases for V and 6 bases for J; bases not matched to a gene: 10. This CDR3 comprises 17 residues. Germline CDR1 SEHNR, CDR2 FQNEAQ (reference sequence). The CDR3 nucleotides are TGTGCCAGCAGCTTGGTAGGGACAGGGGGGGCGCGTCAGCCCCAGCATTTT. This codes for CASSLVGTGGARQPQHF.

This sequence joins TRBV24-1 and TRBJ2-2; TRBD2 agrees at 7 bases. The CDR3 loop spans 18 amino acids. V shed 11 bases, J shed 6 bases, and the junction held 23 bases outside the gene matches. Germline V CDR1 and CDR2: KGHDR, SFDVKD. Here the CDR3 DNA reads TGTGCCAGCAGCCCGAAGGTGGCGGGAGAGGGGCCGCCCGGGGAGCTGTTTTTT. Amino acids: CASSPKVAGEGPPGELFF.

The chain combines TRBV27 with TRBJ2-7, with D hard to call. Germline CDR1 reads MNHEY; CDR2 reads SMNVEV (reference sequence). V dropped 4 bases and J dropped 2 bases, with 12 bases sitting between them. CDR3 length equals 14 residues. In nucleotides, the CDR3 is TGTGCCAGCAGTTCGTCCGTGGTTGCCTACGAGCAGTACTTC. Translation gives CASSSSVVAYEQYF.